Each of the 8 T cell receptor beta chains below was sequenced from the same sample in a study of cytotoxic CD8 clonotypes in ibrutinib-treated CLL. Here immunoSEQ multiplex PCR was the method, and the copy in TCRdb shows in-frame clones only, minus some. This table holds about 300,000 clones, around 77% found once. This sample comprised PBMCs, obtained at disease progression, from a patient treated with ibrutinib. The receptors here all came from a human donor with chronic lymphocytic leukemia.

Notes on this clone: Other nucleotide sequences from this sample produce the same CDR3. This chain connects TRBV5-1 to TRBJ1-5, with a tentative D call TRBD1 (5 bases). This CDR3 contains 15 residues. Per the germline V gene, CDR1 is SGHRS and CDR2 is YFSETQ. Trimming left V 0 bases short and J 1 base short, with 8 bases between. The CDR3 spells CASSLGQGSNQPQHF. The CDR3 DNA is TGCGCCAGCAGCTTGGGGCAGGGAAGCAATCAGCCCCAGCATTTT.

This clone was found a few times. The genes are TRBV5-1 and TRBJ2-7, with D unclear. Germline values: CDR1 SGHRS, CDR2 YFSETQ. The V and J ends lost 4 bases and 5 bases respectively, with 13 bases between them. This CDR3 region has 13 residues. CDR3 region: CASSKGPFDEQYF. CDR3 DNA: TGCGCCAGCAGCAAGGGTCCTTTTGACGAGCAGTACTTC.

The chain uses TRBV7-9 and TRBJ1-1; a possible D gene is TRBD1 (5 bases). Germline V lookup: CDR1 SEHNR, CDR2 FQNEAQ (reference sequence). The V end lost 5 bases, the J end lost 7 bases, and 8 bases lay between the germline ends. This CDR3 is 11 amino acids long. The CDR3 coding sequence is TGTGCCAGCAGCGAGGGGAGTGAAGCTTTCTTT. This encodes CASSEGSEAFF.

V gene TRBV7-3 combines with J gene TRBJ2-1; weak D call: TRBD1 (6 bases). This CDR3 contains 12 residues. Germline V CDR1 and CDR2: SGHTA, FQGTGA. Trimming took 4 bases from V and 7 from J, leaving 8 bases between them. In nucleotides, the CDR3 is TGTGCCAGCAGCTCCAGGGGTAATGAGCAGTTCTTC. It codes for CASSSRGNEQFF.

The chain uses TRBV18 and TRBJ2-1, with D tentatively TRBD2 (6 bases). The germline CDR1 and CDR2 sequences are KGHSH and LQKENI. Trimming stripped 3 bases from V and 0 bases from J, with 9 bases between. This CDR3 is 15 amino acids long. CDR3 in DNA: TGTGCCAGCTCACCCTACGGGAGCTCCTACAATGAGCAGTTCTTC. Its protein is CASSPYGSSYNEQFF.

This clone was observed once. This chain links TRBV18 with TRBJ2-3, with D uncertain. The CDR3 spans 15 residues. Germline V gene lookup returns CDR1 KGHSH and CDR2 LQKENI. Trimming took off 2 bases at V and 0 bases at J, with 9 bases between the two ends. CDR3 sequence (DNA): TGTGCCAGCTCACCAGGGCAGGCGAGCACAGATACGCAGTATTTT. It is translated as CASSPGQASTDTQYF.

J is TRBJ2-6 and V is TRBV9; no clear D gene. Germline V lookup: CDR1 SGDLS, CDR2 YYNGEE. V dropped 4 bases and J dropped 0 bases, with 8 bases sitting between them. The CDR3 loop spans 15 amino acids. CDR3 DNA sequence: TGTGCCAGCAGCCTGACTTACTCTGGGGCCAACGTCCTGACTTTC. Protein sequence: CASSLTYSGANVLTF. The whole variable domain, remainder taken from reference TRBV9 and TRBJ2-6, is DSGVTQTPKHLITATGQRVTLRCSPRSGDLSVYWYQQSLDQGLQFLIQYYNGEERAKGNILERFSAQQFPDLHSELNLSSLELGDSALYFCASSLTYSGANVLTFGAGSRLTVL.

J is TRBJ2-7 and V is TRBV4-1; D gene ambiguous. The V gene's germline CDR1 is MGHRA and CDR2 YSYEKL. The V gene lost 2 bases and the J gene lost 0 bases, with 11 bases spanning the gap. This CDR3 has 15 residues. CDR3 DNA: TGCGCCAGCAGCCAACGGACGGGTGGCTCCTACGAGCAGTACTTC. It specifies CASSQRTGGSYEQYF.